This T cell receptor (beta chain) was recovered during a study of T cell repertoires in cytomegalovirus infection. Turning to the study itself: Indicated by public TCR beta signatures were CMV infection and matching HLA type.

A single record per CDR3 protein comes from TCRdb applying MiXCR to the reads. The sample has 40,000 to 55,000 distinct CDR3 sequences, about 18% seen once. The CDR3 runs to 21 residues. V was clipped by 6 bases and J by 0 bases; unmatched bases: 19. This clonotype has a handful of counts. Its antigen is still unknown. The starting material was CD8+ T cells from cultured PBMCs, obtained from culture after CMV antigen stimulation. The chain combines TRBV12-3 or TRBV12-4 with TRBJ2-4, with 11 bases aligning to TRBD2. The receptor's source is a human donor in good health (CMV status not recorded). Some clones in this sample may be carry-over from other donors' samples. In nucleotides, the CDR3 is TGTGCCAGCAGCTCTCCCCTAGCGGGGGGCTCGAGGGGGCTAGCCAAAAACATTCAGTACTTC. Its translation is CASSSPLAGGSRGLAKNIQYF.